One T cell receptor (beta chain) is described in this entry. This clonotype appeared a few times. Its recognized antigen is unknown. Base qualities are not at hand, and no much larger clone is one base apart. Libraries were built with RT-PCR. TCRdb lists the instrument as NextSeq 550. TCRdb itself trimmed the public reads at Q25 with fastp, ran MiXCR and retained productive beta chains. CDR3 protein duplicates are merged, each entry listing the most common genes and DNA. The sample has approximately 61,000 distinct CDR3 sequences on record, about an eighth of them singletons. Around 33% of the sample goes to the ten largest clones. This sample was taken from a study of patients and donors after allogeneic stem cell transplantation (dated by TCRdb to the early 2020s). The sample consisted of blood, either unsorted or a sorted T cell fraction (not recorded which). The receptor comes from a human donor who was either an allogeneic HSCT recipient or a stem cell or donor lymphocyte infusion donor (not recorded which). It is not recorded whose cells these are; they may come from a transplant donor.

CDR3 loop: CASTLWGDSSYEQYF. The DNA is TGTGCCAGCACCCTGTGGGGAGACAGCTCCTACGAGCAGTACTTC. The V and J genes are TRBV2 and TRBJ2-7, with the D call perhaps TRBD1 or TRBD2, as 5 bases match in each case. The CDR3 goes from the cysteine to the phenylalanine over 15 residues. The kept DNA is CDR3 alone, 45 bases in frame from the first base. The germline V gene gives CDR1 as SNHLY and CDR2 as FYNNEI. The germline ends are 16 bases apart after V is trimmed by 7 bases and J by 0 bases.